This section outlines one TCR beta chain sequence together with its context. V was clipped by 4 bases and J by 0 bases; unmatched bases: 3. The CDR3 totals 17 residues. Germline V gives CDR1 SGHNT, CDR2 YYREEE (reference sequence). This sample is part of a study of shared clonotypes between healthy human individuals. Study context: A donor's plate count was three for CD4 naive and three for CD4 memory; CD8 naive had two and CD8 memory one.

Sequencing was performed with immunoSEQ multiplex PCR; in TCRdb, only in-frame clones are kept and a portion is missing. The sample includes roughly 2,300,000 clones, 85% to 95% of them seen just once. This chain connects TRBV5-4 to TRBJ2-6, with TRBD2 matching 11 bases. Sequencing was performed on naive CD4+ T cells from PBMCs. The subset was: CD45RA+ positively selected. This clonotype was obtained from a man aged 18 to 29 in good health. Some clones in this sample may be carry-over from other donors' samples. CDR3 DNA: TGTGCCAGCAGCATTAGCGGGGGGGCCTCTGGGGCCAACGTCCTGACTTTC. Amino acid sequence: CASSISGGASGANVLTF.